Presented here are 12 T cell receptor beta chains from one specimen sequenced in a study of a mutant IDH1 vaccine in newly diagnosed glioma. This table comes from immunoSEQ multiplex PCR, and its TCRdb copy is limited to in-frame clones, with some not included. The sample lists under 25,000 clones; about 92% were seen once. Time point described: baseline, week 1 (first vaccination visit). Treatment noted: pre-vaccination baseline after standard-of-care therapy. The material sequenced was PBMCs, taken from a glioma patient treated with radiotherapy, temozolomide or both. All receptors derive from a man aged 35 to 55 with glioma.

This clone was detected only once. J is TRBJ2-3 and V is TRBV2; D not resolved. V was shortened by 8 bases and J by 7 bases, with 7 bases between the two germline ends. CDR1 is SNHLY, CDR2 FYNNEI, per germline. The CDR3 loop spans 10 amino acids. For the CDR3, the DNA is TGTGCCAGCGCTAGGTATACGCAGTATTTT. As protein: CASARYTQYF.

The chain has TRBV18 and TRBJ2-3, with TRBD2 as a possible D gene (5 bases). The CDR3 contains 15 residues. Trimming stripped 0 bases from V and 2 bases from J, with 9 bases between. Per germline, CDR1 KGHSH and CDR2 LQKENI. As DNA, the CDR3 is TGTGCCAGCTCACCACCCGGGGTGTTCACAGATACGCAGTATTTT. It yields the protein CASSPPGVFTDTQYF. The variable domain in full, with the rest retrieved from reference TRBV18 and TRBJ2-3, is NAGVMQNPRHLVRRRGQEARLRCSPMKGHSHVYWYRQLPEEGLKFMVYLQKENIIDESGMPKERFSAEFPKEGPSILRIQQVVRGDSAAYFCASSPPGVFTDTQYFGPGTRLTVL.

CDR3 coding DNA: TGCGCCAGCAGCTTGGTCCCTCCTGAGCCAGGGTCGTCCTACAATGAGCAGTTCTTC. Protein product: CASSLVPPEPGSSYNEQFF. This rearrangement joins TRBV5-1 to TRBJ2-1; the D gene is possibly TRBD1 (5 bases). This CDR3 spans 19 amino acids. Trimming took off 0 bases at V and 1 base at J, with 20 bases between the two ends. Germline values: CDR1 SGHRS, CDR2 YFSETQ.

Only a few counts were recorded for this clone. The chain is built from TRBV5-8 and TRBJ1-2, with TRBD1 matching 7 bases. The length of the CDR3 is 13 residues. In germline, CDR1 is SGHTS, CDR2 YDEGEE. The junction had 4 bases not matched to a gene; V was cut back by 5 bases and J by 3 bases. CDR3 sequence: CASSQGGYYGYTF. The CDR3 DNA reads as TGTGCCAGCAGTCAAGGGGGCTACTATGGCTACACCTTC.

The rearrangement links TRBV7-8 to TRBJ1-3; TRBD1 aligns across 10 bases. Trimming took 5 bases from V and 4 from J; bases not matched to a gene: 11. This CDR3 is built from 17 residues. Germline lookup yields CDR1 SGHVS and CDR2 FQNEAQ. CDR3 residues: CASSEVRGTGAGNTIYF. The DNA for the CDR3 is TGTGCCAGCAGCGAAGTTCGGGGGACAGGGGCGGGAAACACCATATATTTT.

This chain connects TRBV30 to TRBJ1-3; 9 bases are a match to TRBD1. V was pared by 3 bases and J by 7 bases, with 25 bases of the junction left unmatched. Germline CDR1 and CDR2: GTSNPN and SVGIG (reference sequence). CDR3 length equals 20 residues. The CDR3 nucleotides are TGTGCCTGGAGCCCCGCACGGGGACAGGGCGCTTTTCGGATGGGGAACACCATATATTTT. This sequence encodes CAWSPARGQGAFRMGNTIYF.

V and J are TRBV7-2 and TRBJ1-4; D is perhaps TRBD1 (6 bases). The CDR3 totals 15 residues. Germline CDR1 is SGHTA and CDR2 is FQGNSA. The V end lost 2 bases, the J end lost 6 bases, and 13 bases lay between the germline ends. The CDR3 DNA is TGTGCCAGCAGCTTAACCTGGGCAGGGGATGAAAAACTGTTTTTT. Amino acids: CASSLTWAGDEKLFF.

The chain is built from TRBV7-2 and TRBJ1-2; D might be TRBD1 (5 bases). Germline V CDR1 and CDR2: SGHTA, FQGNSA. V lost 1 base and J 4 bases, leaving 10 bases between the germline ends. This CDR3 has 14 residues. The CDR3 is CASSLVPRVYGYTF. The CDR3, as DNA: TGTGCCAGCAGCTTAGTCCCCAGGGTCTATGGCTACACCTTC.

The V gene is TRBV14, the J gene TRBJ1-1, with D hard to call. CDR1 and CDR2 (germline): SGHDN, FVKESK. The CDR3 loop spans 15 amino acids. V shed 4 bases and J shed 1 base, with 13 bases lying between them. The CDR3 nucleotides read TGTGCCAGCAGCCCGCGAATCCACACGAACACTGAAGCTTTCTTT. This gives the protein CASSPRIHTNTEAFF.

The chain recombines TRBV29-1 with TRBJ2-5, with D possibly matching TRBD2 (5 bases). The ends were cut back, 7 bases at V and 5 bases at J, with 14 bases in the middle. The CDR3 has 12 amino acids. Germline-derived CDR1 and CDR2 are SQVTM and ANQGSEA. The CDR3 loop reads CSAEGAAETQYF. The CDR3 DNA reads TGCAGCGCCGAGGGTGCCGCCGAGACCCAGTACTTC. Looking up the rest from reference TRBV29-1 and TRBJ2-5 gives the full variable domain: SAVISQKPSRDICQRGTSLTIQCQVDSQVTMMFWYRQQPGQSLTLIATANQGSEATYESGFVIDKFPISRPNLTFSTLTVSNMSPEDSSIYLCSAEGAAETQYFGPGTRLLVL.

The CDR3 nucleotides are TGTGCCAGCAGTGAGGGGTTCAGAACAGATACGCAGTATTTT. It encodes CASSEGFRTDTQYF. The rearrangement uses TRBV2 and TRBJ2-3; D not resolved. The CDR3 length is 14 residues. Per the germline V gene, CDR1 is SNHLY and CDR2 is FYNNEI. The V end lost 3 bases, the J end lost 3 bases, and 10 bases lay between the germline ends.

The V and J genes are TRBV6-1 and TRBJ1-2; D is uncertain. The CDR3 spans 12 residues. Germline assignment: CDR1 MNHNS and CDR2 SASEGT. V was cut by 4 bases and J by 3 bases, with 6 bases left in between. CDR3 sequence reads: CASSVSDYGYTF. The CDR3 DNA reads as TGTGCCAGCAGTGTTAGCGACTATGGCTACACCTTC.